This TCR beta chain was documented in a study of Ad26.COV2.S vaccination and SARS-CoV-2 variants. Looking at the study overall: Donor had been placed in the Ad26.COV2.S arm of the COV1001 trial. Ad26.COV2.S given intramuscularly, once or twice 56 days apart. The study's findings and limits: Considerable breadth of spike-specific CD8+ and CD4+ T cell responses has reportedly been documented following vaccination.

The CDR3 extends over 15 amino acids. The V end lost 1 base, the J end lost 1 base, and 9 bases lay between the germline ends. The germline V gene has CDR1 LNHDA and CDR2 SQIVND (reference sequence). Treatment given: some 20 received Ad26.COV2.S at low or high dose, single or two shots; five or six received placebo; per-sample allocation not given. Samples were taken on day 63 after the first vaccine or placebo injection. Comment on this clone: What it binds is unknown.

The table came from immunoSEQ multiplex PCR; TCRdb's copy has only in-frame clones and leaves some out. The data show around 340,000 clones, 65% to 90% seen once. The clonotype was recovered from a person between 18 and 65 years old who received the Ad26.COV2.S COVID-19 vaccine or a placebo. The chain employs TRBV19 and TRBJ2-3; no reliable D call. This material consisted of peripheral blood, taken in a trial of Ad26.COV2.S vaccine versus placebo. The CDR3 nucleotides read TGTGCCAGTAGTATAGTTTCACGAGGCACAGATACGCAGTATTTT. Protein product: CASSIVSRGTDTQYF.